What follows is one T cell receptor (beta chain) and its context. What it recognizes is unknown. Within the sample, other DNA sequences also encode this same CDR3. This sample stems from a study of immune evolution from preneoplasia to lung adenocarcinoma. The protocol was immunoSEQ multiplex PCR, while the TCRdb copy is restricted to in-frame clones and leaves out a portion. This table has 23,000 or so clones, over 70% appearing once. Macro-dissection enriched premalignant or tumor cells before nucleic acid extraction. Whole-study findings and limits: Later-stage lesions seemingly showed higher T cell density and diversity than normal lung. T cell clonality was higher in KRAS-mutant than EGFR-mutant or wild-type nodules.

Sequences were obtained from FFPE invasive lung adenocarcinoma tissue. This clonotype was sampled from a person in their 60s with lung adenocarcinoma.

The CDR3 DNA is TGTGCCAGCTCGCGCCGGAAAGGGTATGAGACCCAGTACTTC. Its protein product is CASSRRKGYETQYF. V usage is TRBV18 and J usage is TRBJ2-5, with no clear D. Trimming pared 6 bases from V and 5 bases from J, leaving 16 bases between. In germline, CDR1 is KGHSH, CDR2 LQKENI. There are 14 residues in the CDR3. Filled out from reference TRBV18 and TRBJ2-5, the complete variable domain reads NAGVMQNPRHLVRRRGQEARLRCSPMKGHSHVYWYRQLPEEGLKFMVYLQKENIIDESGMPKERFSAEFPKEGPSILRIQQVVRGDSAAYFCASSRRKGYETQYFGPGTRLLVL.